The rows below give T cell receptor beta chains drawn from one sample of a study of response to subunit inactivated influenza vaccine. TCRdb called the RT-PCR reads again in MiXCR, with one record for every CDR3 protein. The sample has roughly 650,000 distinct CDR3 sequences, 15% to 19% seen once; the top ten hold around a tenth. This specimen consisted of PBMCs from blood, obtained 11 to 12 days after vaccination. These receptors were obtained from a man aged 50 to 60 who received an inactivated influenza vaccine. Each CDR3 is given with its conserved first and last residue. A D gene is named only where the DNA matches it firmly. Clone size appears in some rows only: once, few, many, or a class for an expanded clone.

J: TRBJ1-5; V: TRBV7-8; D: TRBD1; size: few; CDR3: CASSLVRRGPNQPQHF; DNA: TGTGCCAGCAGCTTAGTGCGCAGGGGGCCCAATCAGCCCCAGCATTTT
J: TRBJ2-1; V: TRBV14; D: NA; size: NA; CDR3: CASSQAGLPPNEQFF; DNA: TGTGCCAGCAGCCAAGCGGGCCTGCCCCCAAATGAGCAGTTCTTC
J: TRBJ2-5; V: TRBV13; D: TRBD2; size: few; CDR3: CASSSQSGGETQYF; DNA: TGTGCCAGCAGCTCCCAAAGCGGGGGGGAGACCCAGTACTTC
J: TRBJ1-6; V: TRBV20-1; D: TRBD1; size: NA; CDR3: CSVLGQGEVALHF; DNA: TGCAGTGTCCTGGGACAGGGCGAAGTAGCCCTCCACTTT
J: TRBJ1-3; V: TRBV28; D: NA; size: NA; CDR3: CASSLGSGGNTIYF; DNA: TGTGCCAGCAGTTTAGGGTCGGGTGGAAACACCATATATTTT
J: TRBJ2-5; V: TRBV21-1; D: NA; size: few; CDR3: CASVDRGPKNQETQYF; DNA: TGTGCCAGCGTGGACAGGGGGCCCAAAAACCAAGAGACCCAGTACTTC
J: TRBJ1-1; V: TRBV5-1; D: NA; size: few; CDR3: CASRSGDGEYTEAFF; DNA: TGCGCCAGCAGGTCAGGGGACGGGGAGTACACTGAAGCTTTCTTT
J: TRBJ1-1; V: TRBV10-3; D: NA; size: NA; CDR3: CAISEMVNTEAFF; DNA: TGTGCCATCAGTGAAATGGTGAACACTGAAGCTTTCTTT
J: TRBJ2-3; V: TRBV29-1; D: NA; size: few; CDR3: CSGGRSSTDTQYF; DNA: TGCAGCGGGGGGCGGTCTAGCACAGATACGCAGTATTTT
J: TRBJ2-7; V: TRBV28; D: TRBD2; size: NA; CDR3: CASSWGTSGGPAYEQYF; DNA: TGTGCCAGCAGTTGGGGGACTAGCGGGGGACCAGCCTACGAGCAGTACTTC
J: TRBJ2-3; V: TRBV7-8; D: TRBD2; size: NA; CDR3: CASSLASGLAGFDTQYF; DNA: TGTGCCAGCAGCTTAGCGTCGGGACTAGCGGGATTCGATACGCAGTATTTT
J: TRBJ2-1; V: TRBV7-6; D: NA; size: NA; CDR3: CASSSFFREGGSYNEQFF; DNA: TGTGCCAGCAGCTCCTTTTTTAGGGAAGGGGGGTCCTACAATGAGCAGTTCTTC
J: TRBJ1-4; V: TRBV5-5; D: NA; size: few; CDR3: CASSPHAGSNEKLFF; DNA: TGTGCCAGCAGCCCCCATGCAGGATCTAATGAAAAACTGTTTTTT
J: TRBJ2-2; V: TRBV5-1; D: NA; size: few; CDR3: CASSYVISPNTGELFF; DNA: TGCGCCAGCAGCTACGTCATTTCCCCGAACACCGGGGAGCTGTTTTTT
J: TRBJ2-3; V: TRBV12-1; D: NA; size: once; CDR3: CASSLVGGALNTDTQYF; DNA: TGTGCCAGCAGCTTGGTTGGGGGAGCCCTTAACACAGATACGCAGTATTTT
J: TRBJ2-1; V: TRBV2; D: NA; size: few; CDR3: CALAGTGIAGKQFF; DNA: TGTGCCCTCGCTGGGACAGGGATAGCGGGAAAGCAGTTCTTC
J: TRBJ1-2; V: TRBV29-1; D: TRBD1; size: NA; CDR3: CSVREDRGDGYTF; DNA: TGCAGCGTCCGAGAGGACAGGGGGGATGGCTACACCTTC
J: TRBJ2-5; V: TRBV5-1; D: NA; size: many; CDR3: CASQEPQETQYF; DNA: TGCGCCAGCCAAGAGCCACAAGAGACCCAGTACTTC
J: TRBJ2-6; V: TRBV20-1; D: NA; size: NA; CDR3: CCAKARAWGASGANVLTF; DNA: TGCTGTGCTAAGGCACGGGCCTGGGGTGCCTCTGGGGCCAACGTCCTGACTTTC
J: TRBJ1-6; V: TRBV6-6; D: NA; size: NA; CDR3: CASRRTVNSPLHF; DNA: TGTGCCAGCAGACGGACCGTAAATTCACCCCTCCACTTT
J: TRBJ2-1; V: TRBV11-2; D: NA; size: NA; CDR3: CASSSLARASSYNEQFF; DNA: TGTGCCAGCAGCTCCCTCGCGCGGGCTAGCTCCTACAATGAGCAGTTCTTC
J: TRBJ2-7; V: TRBV5-1; D: TRBD1; size: few; CDR3: CASSRDSPKSYEQYF; DNA: TGCGCCAGCAGCAGGGACAGCCCCAAATCCTACGAGCAGTACTTC
J: TRBJ2-5; V: TRBV13; D: TRBD2; size: few; CDR3: CASPGGGGGETQYF; DNA: TGTGCCAGCCCCGGGGGGGGAGGAGGAGAGACCCAGTACTTC
J: TRBJ2-5; V: TRBV7-8; D: TRBD1; size: NA; CDR3: CASSFGQGETQYF; DNA: TGTGCCAGCAGCTTCGGACAGGGAGAGACCCAGTACTTC
J: TRBJ2-1; V: TRBV28; D: NA; size: NA; CDR3: CASRGPTDYNEQFF; DNA: TGTGCCAGCAGGGGACCGACAGATTACAATGAGCAGTTCTTC
J: TRBJ2-7; V: TRBV6-1; D: TRBD2; size: NA; CDR3: CASSRLAGVWEQYF; DNA: TGTGCCAGCAGCAGACTAGCGGGAGTATGGGAGCAGTACTTC
J: TRBJ1-1; V: TRBV6-6; D: NA; size: few; CDR3: CASSYKRDEAFF; DNA: TGTGCCAGCAGTTATAAGAGAGATGAAGCTTTCTTT
J: TRBJ1-2; V: TRBV20-1; D: NA; size: NA; CDR3: CSAKLYGYTF; DNA: TGCAGTGCTAAGCTTTATGGCTACACCTTC
J: TRBJ2-7; V: TRBV5-1; D: TRBD2; size: NA; CDR3: CASSLAPSGASSYEQYF; DNA: TGCGCCAGCAGCTTGGCCCCTAGCGGGGCCAGCTCCTACGAGCAGTACTTC
J: TRBJ2-7; V: TRBV7-9; D: NA; size: few; CDR3: CASSLGVRGDEQYF; DNA: TGTGCCAGCAGCTTAGGTGTACGAGGGGACGAGCAGTACTTC
J: TRBJ2-1; V: TRBV9; D: TRBD1; size: NA; CDR3: CASSMGQDYNEQFF; DNA: TGTGCCAGCAGCATGGGACAGGATTACAATGAGCAGTTCTTC
J: TRBJ1-1; V: TRBV7-9; D: TRBD1; size: NA; CDR3: CASSLGDRVYTEAFF; DNA: TGTGCCAGCAGCTTGGGGGACAGGGTGTACACTGAAGCTTTCTTT
J: TRBJ1-5; V: TRBV21-1; D: NA; size: NA; CDR3: CASSKAGRSQPQHF; DNA: TGTGCCAGCAGCAAAGCTGGGAGATCTCAGCCCCAGCATTTT
J: TRBJ2-3; V: TRBV28; D: TRBD2; size: few; CDR3: CASKVRSLAVDTQYF; DNA: TGTGCCAGCAAAGTTCGTTCGCTAGCGGTAGATACGCAGTATTTT
J: TRBJ2-7; V: TRBV5-1; D: NA; size: NA; CDR3: CASSLWSRQISYEQYF; DNA: TGCGCCAGCAGCTTGTGGTCCCGCCAGATCTCCTACGAGCAGTACTTC
J: TRBJ2-3; V: TRBV6-2/TRBV6-3; D: TRBD2; size: NA; CDR3: CASKGSGRDTQYF; DNA: TGTGCCAGCAAGGGTAGCGGGAGAGATACGCAGTATTTT
J: TRBJ2-7; V: TRBV10-3; D: TRBD1; size: few; CDR3: CAIRVRDSSSYEQYF; DNA: TGTGCCATCAGAGTAAGGGACAGCAGCTCCTACGAGCAGTACTTC
J: TRBJ2-5; V: TRBV5-4; D: NA; size: few; CDR3: CASSIADQETQYF; DNA: TGTGCCAGCAGTATAGCGGATCAAGAGACCCAGTACTTC
J: TRBJ1-2; V: TRBV4-1; D: NA; size: NA; CDR3: CASSQAPSDGGKFYTF; DNA: TGCGCCAGCAGCCAGGCGCCGTCAGACGGAGGCAAATTTTACACCTTC
J: TRBJ2-7; V: TRBV29-1; D: NA; size: many; CDR3: CSGGTLYEQYF; DNA: TGCAGCGGAGGGACCCTCTACGAGCAGTACTTC